This paragraph covers one T cell receptor beta chain sequence. The antigen is not known. This CDR3 has 16 residues. Germline V gives CDR1 SGDLS, CDR2 YYNGEE. J gave up 6 bases and V 0 bases, and 11 bases lay outside the gene matches. The data are from a study of Ad26.COV2.S vaccination and SARS-CoV-2 variants. The overall study: Once or twice, 56 days apart, Ad26.COV2.S was delivered intramuscularly.

Treatment meaning: around 19 received Ad26.COV2.S at low or high dose, single or two shots; about five received placebo; per-sample allocation not given. Following the first vaccine or placebo injection, samples were taken on day 63. Wuhan-strain spike was delivered by a replication-incompetent Ad26 vector. Sequencing used immunoSEQ multiplex PCR; TCRdb keeps in-frame clones, though not all of them. The sample has around 250,000 clones; 70% to 90% are singletons. Study findings and constraints: CD8+ and CD4+ T cells specific for spike reportedly responded with substantial breadth after vaccination.

The TCR comes from a person between 18 and 65 years old who received the Ad26.COV2.S COVID-19 vaccine or a placebo. The sample was peripheral blood, taken in a trial of Ad26.COV2.S vaccine versus placebo. The chain couples TRBV9 to TRBJ2-7, with 8 bases that match TRBD2. In DNA, the CDR3 is TGTGCCAGCAGCGTAGGCGGGGGGACGGTTTCGGCCGAGCAGTACTTC. This codes for CASSVGGGTVSAEQYF.